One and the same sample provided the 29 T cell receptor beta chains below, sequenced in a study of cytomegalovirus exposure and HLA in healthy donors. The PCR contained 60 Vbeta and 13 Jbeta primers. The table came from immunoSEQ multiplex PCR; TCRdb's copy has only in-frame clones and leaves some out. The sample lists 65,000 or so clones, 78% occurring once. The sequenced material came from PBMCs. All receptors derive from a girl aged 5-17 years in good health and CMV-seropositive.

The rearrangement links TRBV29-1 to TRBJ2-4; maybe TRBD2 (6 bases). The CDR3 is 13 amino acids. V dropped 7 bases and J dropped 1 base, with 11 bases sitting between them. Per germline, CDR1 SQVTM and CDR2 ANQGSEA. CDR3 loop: CSAGGLAKNIQYF. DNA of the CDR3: TGCAGCGCCGGGGGTCTCGCCAAAAACATTCAGTACTTC.

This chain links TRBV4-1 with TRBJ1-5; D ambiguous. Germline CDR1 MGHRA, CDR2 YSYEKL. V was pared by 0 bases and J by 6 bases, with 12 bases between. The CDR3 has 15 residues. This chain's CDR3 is CASSQDGGDFQPQHF. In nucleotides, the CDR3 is TGCGCCAGCAGCCAAGACGGTGGCGACTTTCAGCCCCAGCATTTT.

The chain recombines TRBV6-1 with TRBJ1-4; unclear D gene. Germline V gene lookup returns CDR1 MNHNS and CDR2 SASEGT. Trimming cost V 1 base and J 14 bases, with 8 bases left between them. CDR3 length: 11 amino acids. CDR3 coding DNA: TGTGCCAGCAGTGAAGTAAAGAGGCTGTTTTTT. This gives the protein CASSEVKRLFF.

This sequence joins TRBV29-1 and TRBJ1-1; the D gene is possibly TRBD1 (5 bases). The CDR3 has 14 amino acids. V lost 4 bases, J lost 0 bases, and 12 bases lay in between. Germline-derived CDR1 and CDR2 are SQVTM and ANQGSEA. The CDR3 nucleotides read TGCAGCGTTGTTACAGGAGCGATGAACACTGAAGCTTTCTTT. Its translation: CSVVTGAMNTEAFF.

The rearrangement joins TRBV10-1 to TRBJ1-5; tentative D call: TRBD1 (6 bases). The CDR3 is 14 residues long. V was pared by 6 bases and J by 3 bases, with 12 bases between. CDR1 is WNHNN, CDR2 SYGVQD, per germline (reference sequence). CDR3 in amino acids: CASRGRGHNQPQHF. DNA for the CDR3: TGCGCCAGCAGGGGCAGGGGACACAATCAGCCCCAGCATTTT.

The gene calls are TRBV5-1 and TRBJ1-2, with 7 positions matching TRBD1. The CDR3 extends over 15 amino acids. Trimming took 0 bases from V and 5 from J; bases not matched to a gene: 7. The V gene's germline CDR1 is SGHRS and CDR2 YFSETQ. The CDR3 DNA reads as TGCGCCAGCAGCTTGGCCGGTCCGGGACAGTATGGCTACACCTTC. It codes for CASSLAGPGQYGYTF.

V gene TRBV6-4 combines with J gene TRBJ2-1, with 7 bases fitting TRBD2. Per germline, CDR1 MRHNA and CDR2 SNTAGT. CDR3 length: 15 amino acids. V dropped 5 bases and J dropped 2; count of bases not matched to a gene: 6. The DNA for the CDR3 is TGTGCCAGCAGTCCGATGGGGGGGGCCTACAATGAGCAGTTCTTC. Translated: CASSPMGGAYNEQFF.

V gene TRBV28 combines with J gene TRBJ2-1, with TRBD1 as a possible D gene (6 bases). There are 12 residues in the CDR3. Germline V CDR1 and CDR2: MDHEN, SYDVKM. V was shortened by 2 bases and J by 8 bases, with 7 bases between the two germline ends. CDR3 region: CASSLPGDEQFF. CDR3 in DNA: TGTGCCAGCAGTTTACCAGGGGATGAGCAGTTCTTC.

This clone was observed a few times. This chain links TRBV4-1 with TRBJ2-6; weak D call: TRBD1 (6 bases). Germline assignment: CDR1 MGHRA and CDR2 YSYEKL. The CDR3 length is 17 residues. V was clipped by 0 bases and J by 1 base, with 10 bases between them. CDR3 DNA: TGCGCCAGCAGCCAAGATAGGGGACAATCTGGGGCCAACGTCCTGACTTTC. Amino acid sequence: CASSQDRGQSGANVLTF.

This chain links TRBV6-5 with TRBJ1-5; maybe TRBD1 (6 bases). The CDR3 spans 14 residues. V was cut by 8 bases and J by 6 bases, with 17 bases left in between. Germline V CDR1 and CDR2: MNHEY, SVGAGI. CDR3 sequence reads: CASRTAPFGQPQHF. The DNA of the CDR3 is TGTGCCAGCCGGACAGCGCCCTTTGGTCAGCCCCAGCATTTT.

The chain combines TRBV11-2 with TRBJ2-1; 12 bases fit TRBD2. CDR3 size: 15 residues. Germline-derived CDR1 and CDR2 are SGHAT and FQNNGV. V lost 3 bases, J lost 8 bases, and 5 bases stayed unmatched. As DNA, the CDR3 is TGTGCCAGCAGCTTTCCGGGACTAGCGGGCCATGAGCAGTTCTTC. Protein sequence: CASSFPGLAGHEQFF. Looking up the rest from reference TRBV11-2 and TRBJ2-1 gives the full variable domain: EAGVAQSPRYKIIEKRQSVAFWCNPISGHATLYWYQQILGQGPKLLIQFQNNGVVDDSQLPKDRFSAERLKGVDSTLKIQPAKLEDSAVYLCASSFPGLAGHEQFFGPGTRLTVL.

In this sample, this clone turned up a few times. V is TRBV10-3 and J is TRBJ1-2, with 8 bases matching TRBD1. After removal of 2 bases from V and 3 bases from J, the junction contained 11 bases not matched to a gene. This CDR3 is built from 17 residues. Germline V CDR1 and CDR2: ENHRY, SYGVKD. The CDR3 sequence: CAISETLTGQADYGYTF. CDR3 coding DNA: TGTGCCATCAGTGAGACCCTAACGGGACAGGCTGACTATGGCTACACCTTC.

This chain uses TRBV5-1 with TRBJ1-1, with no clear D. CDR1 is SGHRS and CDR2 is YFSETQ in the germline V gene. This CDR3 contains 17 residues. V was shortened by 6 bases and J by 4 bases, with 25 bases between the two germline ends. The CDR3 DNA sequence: TGCGCCAGCACCCCGACGACCGGGGTGGGGTGGAGCACTGAAGCTTTCTTT. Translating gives CASTPTTGVGWSTEAFF.

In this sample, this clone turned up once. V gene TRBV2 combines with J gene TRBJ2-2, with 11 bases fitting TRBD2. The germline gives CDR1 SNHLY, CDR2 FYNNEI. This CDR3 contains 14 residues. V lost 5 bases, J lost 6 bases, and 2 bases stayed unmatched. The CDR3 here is CASSLAGGPGELFF. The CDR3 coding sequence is TGTGCCAGCAGTTTAGCGGGGGGGCCCGGGGAGCTGTTTTTT. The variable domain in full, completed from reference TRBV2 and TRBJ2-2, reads EPEVTQTPSHQVTQMGQEVILRCVPISNHLYFYWYRQILGQKVEFLVSFYNNEISEKSEIFDDQFSVERPDGSNFTLKIRSTKLEDSAMYFCASSLAGGPGELFFGEGSRLTVL.

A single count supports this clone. DNA for the CDR3: TGTGCCAGCATCTTGAGATTAGCAGCCTATGGCTACACCTTC. As protein: CASILRLAAYGYTF. This chain connects TRBV6-1 to TRBJ1-2; no clear D gene. The CDR3 covers 14 residues. Trimming shortened V by 7 bases and J by 4 bases, and 16 bases separated the two germline ends. Looked up from germline, CDR1 is MNHNS and CDR2 is SASEGT.

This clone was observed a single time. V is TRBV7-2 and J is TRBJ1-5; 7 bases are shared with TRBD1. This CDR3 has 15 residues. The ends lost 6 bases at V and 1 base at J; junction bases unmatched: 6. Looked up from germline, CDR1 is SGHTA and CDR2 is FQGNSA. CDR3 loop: CASSYDRASNQPQHF. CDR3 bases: TGTGCCAGCAGTTATGACAGGGCAAGCAATCAGCCCCAGCATTTT.

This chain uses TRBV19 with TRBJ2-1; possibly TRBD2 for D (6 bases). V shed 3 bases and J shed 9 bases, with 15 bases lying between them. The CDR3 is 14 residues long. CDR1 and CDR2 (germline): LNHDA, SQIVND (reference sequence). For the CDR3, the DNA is TGTGCCAGTAGTATGGGGCGGGACTTTGGTGAGCAGTTCTTC. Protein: CASSMGRDFGEQFF.

This CDR3 reads CAWGQSTYEQYF. DNA of the CDR3: TGTGCCTGGGGACAGTCCACCTACGAGCAGTACTTC. V and J are TRBV30 and TRBJ2-7; perhaps TRBD1 as D (6 bases). The V gene's germline CDR1 is GTSNPN and CDR2 SVGIG (reference sequence). CDR3 length equals 12 residues. Trimming stripped 5 bases from V and 2 bases from J, with 10 bases between. Filled out from reference TRBV30 and TRBJ2-7, the complete variable domain reads SQTIHQWPATLVQPVGSPLSLECTVEGTSNPNLYWYRQAAGRGLQLLFYSVGIGQISSEVPQNLSASRPQDRQFILSSKKLLLSDSGFYLCAWGQSTYEQYFGPGTRLTVT.

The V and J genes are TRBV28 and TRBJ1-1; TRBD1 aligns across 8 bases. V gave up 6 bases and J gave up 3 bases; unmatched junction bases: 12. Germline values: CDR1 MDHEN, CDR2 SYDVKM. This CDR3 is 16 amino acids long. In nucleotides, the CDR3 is TGTGCCAGCAGGGAAGACAGGGGAGATTGGTACACTGAAGCTTTCTTT. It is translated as CASREDRGDWYTEAFF. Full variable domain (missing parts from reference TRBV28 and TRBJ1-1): DVKVTQSSRYLVKRTGEKVFLECVQDMDHENMFWYRQDPGLGLRLIYFSYDVKMKEKGDIPEGYSVSREKKERFSLILESASTNQTSMYLCASREDRGDWYTEAFFGQGTRLTVV.

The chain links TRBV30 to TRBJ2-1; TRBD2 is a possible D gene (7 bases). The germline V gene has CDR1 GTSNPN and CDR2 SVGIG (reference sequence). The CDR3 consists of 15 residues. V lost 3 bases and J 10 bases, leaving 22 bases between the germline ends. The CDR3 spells CAWRGRGGPAREQFF. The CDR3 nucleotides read TGTGCCTGGAGGGGGAGGGGGGGCCCCGCCCGAGAGCAGTTCTTC.

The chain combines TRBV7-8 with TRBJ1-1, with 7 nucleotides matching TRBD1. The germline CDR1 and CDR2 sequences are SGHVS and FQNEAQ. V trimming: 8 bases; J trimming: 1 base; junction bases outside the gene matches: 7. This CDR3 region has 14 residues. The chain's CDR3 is CASLPGQANTEAFF. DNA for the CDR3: TGTGCCAGCTTACCCGGACAGGCGAACACTGAAGCTTTCTTT.

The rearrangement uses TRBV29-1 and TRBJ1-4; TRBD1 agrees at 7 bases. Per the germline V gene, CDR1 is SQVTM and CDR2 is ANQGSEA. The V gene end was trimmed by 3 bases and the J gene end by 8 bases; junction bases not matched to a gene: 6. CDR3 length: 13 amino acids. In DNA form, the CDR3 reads TGCAGCGTTGAGGGCAACAGGGGCGAAAAACTGTTTTTT. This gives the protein CSVEGNRGEKLFF.

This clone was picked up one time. CDR3 in DNA: TGTGCCAGCAGCGCGCGACAGGGCATAACCGGGGAGCTGTTTTTT. Amino acid sequence: CASSARQGITGELFF. The gene calls are TRBV7-8 and TRBJ2-2; 7 nucleotides match TRBD1. This CDR3 region has 15 residues. With V trimmed by 5 bases and J by 5 bases, 8 bases remained unmatched. Germline CDR1 and CDR2: SGHVS and FQNEAQ.

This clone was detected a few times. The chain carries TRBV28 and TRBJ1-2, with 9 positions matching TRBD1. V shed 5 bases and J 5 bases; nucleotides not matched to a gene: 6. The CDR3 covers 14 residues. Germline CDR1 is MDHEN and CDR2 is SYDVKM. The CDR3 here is CASSPGTGLYGYTF. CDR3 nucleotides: TGTGCCAGCAGTCCCGGGACAGGGCTTTATGGCTACACCTTC.

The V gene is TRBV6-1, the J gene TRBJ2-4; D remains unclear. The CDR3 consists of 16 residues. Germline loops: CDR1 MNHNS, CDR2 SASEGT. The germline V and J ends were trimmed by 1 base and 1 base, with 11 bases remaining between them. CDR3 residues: CASSEGEFLAKNIQYF. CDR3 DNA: TGTGCCAGCAGTGAAGGCGAGTTCTTGGCCAAAAACATTCAGTACTTC.

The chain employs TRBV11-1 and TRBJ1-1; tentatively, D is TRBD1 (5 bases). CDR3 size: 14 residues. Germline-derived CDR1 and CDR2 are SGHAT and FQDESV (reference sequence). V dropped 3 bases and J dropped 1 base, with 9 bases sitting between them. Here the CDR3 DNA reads TGTGCCAGCAGCTTCGGAAGGGGGAACACTGAAGCTTTCTTT. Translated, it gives CASSFGRGNTEAFF.

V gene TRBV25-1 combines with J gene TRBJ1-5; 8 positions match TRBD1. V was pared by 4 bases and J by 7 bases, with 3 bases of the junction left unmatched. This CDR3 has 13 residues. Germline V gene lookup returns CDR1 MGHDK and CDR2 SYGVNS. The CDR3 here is CASSGQGNQPQHF. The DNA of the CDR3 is TGTGCCAGCAGTGGACAGGGGAACCAGCCCCAGCATTTT. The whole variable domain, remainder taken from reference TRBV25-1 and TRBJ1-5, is EADIYQTPRYLVIGTGKKITLECSQTMGHDKMYWYQQDPGMELHLIHYSYGVNSTEKGDLSSESTVSRIRTEHFPLTLESARPSHTSQYLCASSGQGNQPQHFGDGTRLSIL.

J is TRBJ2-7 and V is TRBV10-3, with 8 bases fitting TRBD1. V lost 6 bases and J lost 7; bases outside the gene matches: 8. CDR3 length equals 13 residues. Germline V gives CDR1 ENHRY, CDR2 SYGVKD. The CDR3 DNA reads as TGTGCCATCAGCGCACTACAGGGGGTTGAGCAGTACTTC. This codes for CAISALQGVEQYF.

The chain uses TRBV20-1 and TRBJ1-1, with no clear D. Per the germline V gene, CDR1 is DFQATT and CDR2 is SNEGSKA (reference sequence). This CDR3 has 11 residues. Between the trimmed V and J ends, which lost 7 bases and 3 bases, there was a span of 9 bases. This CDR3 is CSVGGDTEAFF. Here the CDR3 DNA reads TGCAGTGTTGGCGGGGACACTGAAGCTTTCTTT.